The 9 T cell receptor beta chains presented below share a single source sample, sequenced in a study of T cell responses to AZD1222 COVID-19 vaccine. Profiling relied on immunoSEQ multiplex PCR, and the TCRdb table lists in-frame clones only, not all of them. The table has tens of thousands of clones, around 80% seen once. The sample in question was peripheral blood, obtained 28 days after the second AZD1222 dose. These receptors were collected from an adult who received the AZD1222 COVID-19 vaccine.

The genes are TRBV13 and TRBJ2-5, with D possibly TRBD1 on 5 matching bases. The CDR3 loop spans 14 amino acids. V was cut by 4 bases and J by 5 bases, with 14 bases left in between. CDR1 PRHDT and CDR2 FYEKMQ come from the germline V gene (reference sequence). Written as DNA, the CDR3 is TGTGCCAGCAGCTCAAGGGGCTATTTGGAGACCCAGTACTTC. It translates to CASSSRGYLETQYF. Together with reference TRBV13 and TRBJ2-5, the CDR3 gives the full variable domain: AAGVIQSPRHLIKEKRETATLKCYPIPRHDTVYWYQQGPGQDPQFLISFYEKMQSDKGSIPDRFSAQQFSDYHSELNMSSLELGDSALYFCASSSRGYLETQYFGPGTRLLVL.

This clone was seen only a few times. V and J are TRBV20-1 and TRBJ2-3; TRBD2 agrees at 10 bases. The germline gives CDR1 DFQATT, CDR2 SNEGSKA (reference sequence). This CDR3 region has 15 residues. V lost 3 bases, J lost 4 bases, and 7 bases stayed unmatched. As DNA, the CDR3 is TGCAGTGCTAGTAGGGCTAGCGGGGGTTCAGATACGCAGTATTTT. As protein: CSASRASGGSDTQYF.

The rearrangement joins TRBV4-3 to TRBJ2-5, with D maybe TRBD2 (7 bases). Per germline, CDR1 LGHNA and CDR2 YSLEER. The length of the CDR3 is 15 residues. V was trimmed by 3 bases and J by 4 bases, leaving 15 bases between them. CDR3 loop: CASSQDPGGRETQYF. In DNA, the CDR3 is TGCGCCAGCAGCCAGGATCCCGGGGGGCGAGAGACCCAGTACTTC.

The CDR3 coding sequence is TGTGCCAGCAGATTCTCGCAGGGGTTGAACTATGGCTACACCTTC. It encodes CASRFSQGLNYGYTF. The V gene is TRBV6-5, the J gene TRBJ1-2; D possibly corresponds to TRBD1 (6 bases). With 6 bases removed from V and 2 bases from J, the gap between germline ends came to 16 bases. Germline V gene lookup returns CDR1 MNHEY and CDR2 SVGAGI. CDR3 length: 15 residues.

This chain connects TRBV5-1 to TRBJ2-3; D call uncertain. This CDR3 spans 15 amino acids. CDR1 is SGHRS and CDR2 is YFSETQ in the germline V gene. Trimming cost V 0 bases and J 0 bases, with 8 bases left between them. For the CDR3, the DNA is TGCGCCAGCAGCTTGGTTGCGGCGAGCACAGATACGCAGTATTTT. It codes for CASSLVAASTDTQYF.

This chain connects TRBV11-3 to TRBJ2-5; perhaps D is TRBD1 or TRBD2 (6 bases each). Germline V gene sequence: CDR1 SGHNT, CDR2 YENEEA. CDR3 length: 15 amino acids. V was cut by 2 bases and J by 5 bases, with 15 bases left in between. As DNA, the CDR3 is TGTGCCAGCAGCTTACACGGGGGCCCCGAGGAGACCCAGTACTTC. Translated: CASSLHGGPEETQYF.

This clone was detected only once. The chain has TRBV4-3 and TRBJ1-1; perhaps TRBD1 as D (5 bases). CDR1 is LGHNA and CDR2 is YSLEER in the germline V gene. This CDR3 is built from 13 residues. V shed 2 bases and J shed 4 bases, with 8 bases lying between them. CDR3 in amino acids: CASSQHQGTEAFF. CDR3 bases: TGCGCCAGCAGCCAACACCAGGGCACTGAAGCTTTCTTT.

The V gene is TRBV6-6, the J gene TRBJ2-1, with D possibly matching TRBD2 (6 bases). Trimming removed 5 bases from V and 6 bases from J, with 20 bases in between. Per the germline V gene, CDR1 is MNHNY and CDR2 is SVGAGI (reference sequence). CDR3 length equals 16 residues. The CDR3 loop reads CASSRPPGEKLNEQFF. In nucleotides, the CDR3 is TGTGCCAGCAGTCGCCCCCCGGGGGAAAAACTCAATGAGCAGTTCTTC.

The chain links TRBV5-1 to TRBJ2-7; possibly TRBD1 for D (6 bases). V lost 4 bases and J 2 bases, leaving 10 bases between the germline ends. Germline V lookup: CDR1 SGHRS, CDR2 YFSETQ. The CDR3 length is 13 residues. CDR3 nucleotide sequence: TGCGCCAGCAGCGCACAGGGTACCTACGAGCAGTACTTC. The encoded protein is CASSAQGTYEQYF. Using reference TRBV5-1 and TRBJ2-7 for the parts outside the CDR3, the full variable domain is KAGVTQTPRYLIKTRGQQVTLSCSPISGHRSVSWYQQTPGQGLQFLFEYFSETQRNKGNFPGRFSGRQFSNSRSEMNVSTLELGDSALYLCASSAQGTYEQYFGPGTRLTVT.